The rows below give T cell receptor beta chains drawn from one sample of a study of T cell changes during pregnancy in multiple sclerosis. TCRdb's copy holds only in-frame clones and misses some; the assay was immunoSEQ multiplex PCR. Here the sample spans some 49,000 clones, roughly 89% being singletons. This specimen was peripheral blood, taken after pregnancy. Every receptor here comes from a female donor in good health, enrolled as a control in a pregnancy study. The CDR3 runs from the conserved cysteine through the conserved F or W. Fields, in order: CDR3 DNA, CDR3 protein, V gene, J gene, clone size, D gene. The D gene is left open where the match is weak. Rows may omit the clone size; those that give it use once, few, many or a size class.

TGTGCCAGCAGCTTGGATGCAGGGGTGCCATCTTCACCCCTCCACTTT	CASSLDAGVPSSPLHF	TRBV7-2	TRBJ1-6	.	.
TGTGCCAGCTCACCCCGGACACCTCTGAACACTGAAGCTTTCTTT	CASSPRTPLNTEAFF	TRBV18	TRBJ1-1	.	.
TGTGCCAGCAGTTCCCCCCCCCATACCGGCTATGGCTACACCTTC	CASSSPPHTGYGYTF	TRBV28	TRBJ1-2	.	.
TGTGCCAGCAGCTTGTGGAGTCATGAAAAACTGTTTTTT	CASSLWSHEKLFF	TRBV5-6	TRBJ1-4	once	.
TGTGCCAGCAGCAGCGGACAGGGGGCGGGCACCGGGGAGCTGTTTTTT	CASSSGQGAGTGELFF	TRBV7-8	TRBJ2-2	.	TRBD1
TGTGCCAGCAGCGTCGGGCGGGGCTCTAGCACAGATACGCAGTATTTT	CASSVGRGSSTDTQYF	TRBV9	TRBJ2-3	.	.
TGTGCCATCAGTGAGTCGTCTTCCTACGAGCAGTACTTC	CAISESSSYEQYF	TRBV10-3	TRBJ2-7	.	.
TGTGCCAGCAGTAGGGACAGATGGAATGGCTACACCTTC	CASSRDRWNGYTF	TRBV6-4	TRBJ1-2	.	TRBD1
TGCGCCAGCAGGGATCAGGGTTTAATGACCGGGGAGCTGTTTTTT	CASRDQGLMTGELFF	TRBV4-3	TRBJ2-2	.	.
TGTGCCAGCAGCTTCGGGACAGCGCAAGGCTACACCTTC	CASSFGTAQGYTF	TRBV11-2	TRBJ1-2	.	TRBD1
TGCGCCAGCAGCCAAGAGACGGCCACGGGGTATGGCTACACCTTC	CASSQETATGYGYTF	TRBV4-1	TRBJ1-2	medium-sized	.
TGTGCCAGCAGCTCCGGGACAGTAAACTACGAGCAGTACTTC	CASSSGTVNYEQYF	TRBV2	TRBJ2-7	.	TRBD1
TGCGCCAGCAGCTTGAACGCCGGAGAGACCCAGTACTTC	CASSLNAGETQYF	TRBV5-1	TRBJ2-5	.	.
TGCGCCAGCAGCCGCAGTGACAGGGGCATAAGCACTGAAGCTTTCTTT	CASSRSDRGISTEAFF	TRBV4-3	TRBJ1-1	.	TRBD1
TGTGCCAGCAGCTTAGGGCCTAGCGGGAGCTGGGGACAAGAGACCCAGTACTTC	CASSLGPSGSWGQETQYF	TRBV7-3	TRBJ2-5	.	TRBD2
TGTGCCAGCAGTTTAGGTAGCGGGGGTTCCTACGAGCAGTACTTC	CASSLGSGGSYEQYF	TRBV27	TRBJ2-7	.	TRBD2
TGTGCCAGCAGCCCCGAATTGGGGCTGGTCTATGGCTACACCTTC	CASSPELGLVYGYTF	TRBV7-3	TRBJ1-2	.	.
TGTGCCAGTAGCAGAGCGAACAGGGGGACGATCAATCAGCCCCAGCATTTT	CASSRANRGTINQPQHF	TRBV19	TRBJ1-5	.	TRBD1
TGTGCCAGTAGTATTCTAGGCACGCGAGGTGGCTACACCTTC	CASSILGTRGGYTF	TRBV19	TRBJ1-2	.	.
TGTGCCAGCAGCTTACCCGGGACAGGGGGGAACACTGAAGCTTTCTTT	CASSLPGTGGNTEAFF	TRBV7-3	TRBJ1-1	.	TRBD1
TGTGCCAGCAGTGATCCCAGGGTGTCCTACGAGCAGTACTTC	CASSDPRVSYEQYF	TRBV2	TRBJ2-7	.	.
TGTGCCAGTAGTTCGGCCGGGACAGGGACCTACGAGCAGTACTTC	CASSSAGTGTYEQYF	TRBV19	TRBJ2-7	.	TRBD1
TGCGCCAGCAGCCTCGGGGGGGACAATGAGCAGTTCTTC	CASSLGGDNEQFF	TRBV5-1	TRBJ2-1	.	TRBD2
TGTGCCAGCAGCCTAAGGGGCTTCCAAGAGACCCAGTACTTC	CASSLRGFQETQYF	TRBV5-6	TRBJ2-5	.	.
TGTGCCAGCAGCTTAAGCGACTTGGGGGCAAAGAGCAATCAGCCCCAGCATTTT	CASSLSDLGAKSNQPQHF	TRBV7-9	TRBJ1-5	once	.
TGTGCCAGCAGCTTGCCCCGAGGCAGCACAGATACGCAGTATTTT	CASSLPRGSTDTQYF	TRBV5-4	TRBJ2-3	.	.
TGTGCCAGCAGGGGGACAGGGGCCCCCTACGAGCAGTACTTC	CASRGTGAPYEQYF	TRBV6-5	TRBJ2-7	.	TRBD1
TGTGCCAGCAACCCAGGGGCTAACTATGGCTACACCTTC	CASNPGANYGYTF	TRBV9	TRBJ1-2	few	.
TGTGCCAGCAGCTACGGGACAGGGGACTACGAGCAGTACTTC	CASSYGTGDYEQYF	TRBV13	TRBJ2-7	.	TRBD1
TGCAGCGTTTTTCTTGGGGCGCAGGAAAAACTGTTTTTT	CSVFLGAQEKLFF	TRBV29-1	TRBJ1-4	.	.
TGTGCCAGCAGCACCCGGGACAAGAGCATTTATAACTATGGCTACACCTTC	CASSTRDKSIYNYGYTF	TRBV4-2	TRBJ1-2	.	.
TGTGCCAGCAGCTCGACTAGCGGGAGATCCTACAATGAGCAGTTCTTC	CASSSTSGRSYNEQFF	TRBV7-6	TRBJ2-1	.	TRBD2
TGTGCCAGCAGCTTGCTAGATTTTGAAAAACTGTTTTTT	CASSLLDFEKLFF	TRBV7-9	TRBJ1-4	.	.
TGCGCCAGCAGCCAAGTAGGACAGGGGGCGTACGAGCAGTACTTC	CASSQVGQGAYEQYF	TRBV4-1	TRBJ2-7	.	TRBD1
TGTGCCAGTAGTATAGGACTAGCGGATTCTAGCACAGATACGCAGTATTTT	CASSIGLADSSTDTQYF	TRBV19	TRBJ2-3	.	TRBD2
TGTGCCAGCAGGGAGACAGGGAACTATGGCTACACCTTC	CASRETGNYGYTF	TRBV6-1	TRBJ1-2	.	TRBD1
TGTGCCAGTAGTATAGTTCTAGCGGGGGCCAAAAACATTCAGTACTTC	CASSIVLAGAKNIQYF	TRBV19	TRBJ2-4	.	TRBD2
TGTGCCAGTAGTGAAACAGGGGCCCAGCCCCAGCATTTT	CASSETGAQPQHF	TRBV19	TRBJ1-5	.	TRBD1
TGTGCCAGCAGCTTAGTCCAAAACCAAGAGACCCAGTACTTC	CASSLVQNQETQYF	TRBV11-2	TRBJ2-5	.	.
TGTGCCAGCAGTGAGACTAGCGGGGACGGCACAGATACGCAGTATTTT	CASSETSGDGTDTQYF	TRBV6-4	TRBJ2-3	.	TRBD2
TGCGCCAGCAGCCCGACAGGGTTGGGCCCTTTCTTT	CASSPTGLGPFF	TRBV5-1	TRBJ1-1	.	TRBD1
TGCGCCAGCAGGAGGGAGACGCTAGTCCCAGATACGCAGTATTTT	CASRRETLVPDTQYF	TRBV5-1	TRBJ2-3	once	.
TGCGCCAGCAGTGTGGGCGGACAGGGGATGGATCAGCCCCAGCATTTT	CASSVGGQGMDQPQHF	TRBV10-1	TRBJ1-5	.	TRBD1
TGTGCCAGCAGTGAGGAGGGATCCATGAACACTGAAGCTTTCTTT	CASSEEGSMNTEAFF	TRBV6-4	TRBJ1-1	.	.
TGTGCCAGCAGCCCCCGGCAAGAGACCCAGTACTTC	CASSPRQETQYF	TRBV9	TRBJ2-5	.	.
TGCGCCAGCAGCTTGGCAGGGGATCAGCCCCAGCATTTT	CASSLAGDQPQHF	TRBV5-1	TRBJ1-5	.	.
TGTGCCAGCAGTCCCGGGACACTAGACTACAATGAGCAGTTCTTC	CASSPGTLDYNEQFF	TRBV6-5	TRBJ2-1	.	.
TGTGCCAGCAGCCCCGGGACATACGAGCAGTACTTC	CASSPGTYEQYF	TRBV4-2	TRBJ2-7	.	.
TGTGCCAGCAGCCCAACAGTCAGTGGTGAAAAACTGTTTTTT	CASSPTVSGEKLFF	TRBV7-9	TRBJ1-4	.	.
TGCGCCAGCAGACGAGGGGGCGCTGACTATGGCTACACCTTC	CASRRGGADYGYTF	TRBV5-1	TRBJ1-2	.	TRBD1
TGTGCCAGTATGGCGGGCGTCACAGATACGCAGTATTTT	CASMAGVTDTQYF	TRBV19	TRBJ2-3	.	.
TGTGCCTCCACAGGGGGCGGCACTGAAGCTTTCTTT	CASTGGGTEAFF	TRBV30	TRBJ1-1	.	TRBD1
TGTGCCAGTAGTAACAGGGGCCAGAGCGAGCAGTACTTC	CASSNRGQSEQYF	TRBV19	TRBJ2-7	.	TRBD1